The sample holds a few counts of the clone carrying this T cell receptor (beta chain). The antigen remains undetermined. The junction does not match germline at one end; this may be a read error. Full-length variable regions came from constant-region reverse primers plus semi-nested Nested Universal Primer A PCR. TCRdb processed the 5' RACE reads anew with MiXCR; each CDR3 protein has one entry. The sample holds over 55,000 distinct CDR3 sequences, around 28% seen once. Whole-study results and caveats: Tumor memory CD4+ T cell TCR gene usage clustered with blood and lymph node memory CD4+ cells and lymph node naive CD4+ cells.

Per germline, CDR1 MNHEY and CDR2 SMNVEV (reference sequence). The CDR3 is 16 amino acids. Specimen: tumor-infiltrating memory CD4+ T cells sorted from the breast tumor. As to subset: memory CD4+ T cells, CD4+CD45RO+CD25-. The sequence derives from a female donor with breast cancer. The chain has TRBV27 and TRBJ2-1; the D gene is possibly TRBD2 (6 bases). CDR3 nucleotide sequence: TGTGCCACCCTAGGCCCCGGGGGACTCCGCTACGATGAGCAGTTCTTC. Amino acids: CATLGPGGLRYDEQFF.